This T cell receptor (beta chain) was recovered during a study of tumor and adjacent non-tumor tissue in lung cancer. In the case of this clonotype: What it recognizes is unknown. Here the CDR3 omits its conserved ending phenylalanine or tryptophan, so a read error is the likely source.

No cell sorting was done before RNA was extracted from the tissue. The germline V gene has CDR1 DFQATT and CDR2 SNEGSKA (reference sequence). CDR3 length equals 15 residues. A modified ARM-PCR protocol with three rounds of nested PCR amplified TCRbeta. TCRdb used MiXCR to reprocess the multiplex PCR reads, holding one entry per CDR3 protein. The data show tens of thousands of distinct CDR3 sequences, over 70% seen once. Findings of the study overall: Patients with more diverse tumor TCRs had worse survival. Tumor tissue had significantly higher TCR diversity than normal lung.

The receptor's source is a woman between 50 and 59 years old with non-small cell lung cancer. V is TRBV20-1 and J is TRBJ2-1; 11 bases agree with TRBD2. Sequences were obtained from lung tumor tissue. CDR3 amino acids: CSAKTGTSGYKEQFS. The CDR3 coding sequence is TGCAGTGCTAAAACCGGGACTAGCGGTTACAAAGAGCAGTTCTCC.